The clone carrying this T cell receptor beta chain was found many times. The antigen is unknown. This specimen belongs to a study of T cells in Graves' hyperthyroidism and ophthalmopathy. Study-wide points: The authors' 13 V-J model separated ophthalmopathy from stable hyperthyroidism. Most thyroid clonotypes expanded above 0.001 appeared in blood too.

Researchers amplified the TCR beta CDR3 regions from RNA transcripts. TCR CDR3 regions were first amplified by RT-PCR with HTBI primers. Via MiXCR, TCRdb re-called the multiplex PCR reads, giving one row per CDR3 protein. Of roughly 740,000 distinct CDR3 sequences detected, over 15% appear once; the ten largest clones hold 8.4%. Trimming removed 5 bases from V and 5 bases from J; junction bases left unmatched: 5. CDR3 length: 14 amino acids. CDR1 and CDR2 from the germline V gene are SGHNT and YENEEA. The chain employs TRBV11-3 and TRBJ2-5, with 10 bases matching TRBD1. What was sequenced was blood. This clonotype was obtained from a man aged 18 to 29 with Graves' hyperthyroidism. For the CDR3, the DNA is TGTGCCAGCAGCAAACGGACAGGGGGGGAGACCCAGTACTTC. This encodes CASSKRTGGETQYF.